This T cell receptor beta chain comes out of a study of blood T cell repertoires in COVID-19. Original processing methods: By means of reference gene primer amplification, nucleated cell counts were estimated. Method: immunoSEQ multiplex PCR; TCRdb's copy keeps in-frame clones and lacks some. V, J and clone size were drawn from that table, and D and trimming were deduced from the DNA. The repertoire has about 76,000 clones, 70% to 90% of them found once; the top ten carry 11%. This clone was observed a handful of times. Germline CDR1 and CDR2: KGHSH and LQKENI. Trimming took off 2 bases at V and 0 bases at J, with 8 bases between the two ends. The CDR3 contains 16 residues. The Seattle site enrolled patients during active infection and followed them longitudinally.

The TCR comes from a man aged 55 to 70 with COVID-19, enrolled during active disease. The chain carries TRBV18 and TRBJ2-6, with D maybe TRBD1 (5 bases). The sample was peripheral blood. As DNA, the CDR3 is TGTGCCAGCTCACCAGGACACTTCTCTGGGGCCAACGTCCTGACTTTC. Translating it yields CASSPGHFSGANVLTF.